This T cell receptor beta chain was observed in a study of CD8+CD57+ T cells in acquired aplastic anemia (dated by TCRdb to 2016 to 2019). Some background on the complete study: DNA extracted from sorted CD4+ and CD8+ cells had a mean of roughly 3.4 ug, with a range of roughly 0.18 to 27.4 ug. Mean read counts for healthy donor samples were 8.5 million to 10.8 million for CD4+ cells and some 11 million for CD8+ cells. Points the paper makes about the study in general: Between patients and healthy controls, no significant difference in CD8+ Simpson's diversity was found (P=0.060). Fewer than 30 CD8+ CDR3 sequences were found in both patients and controls but appeared to be highly expressed in patients and within the immunodominant clones of the patients.

Profiling of TCR beta VDJ combinations and CDR3 sequences used genomic DNA as the template. An Illumina HiSeq 2000 was used for TCR repertoire sequencing. On the authors' methods: Repertoires were assessed using TRBV/TRBJ rearrangement plots, CDR3 size and DJ length profiles, and Simpson's diversity index. The immunodominant clone was defined as the most abundant DNA sequence in deep sequencing data. CDR3 amino acid sequences were checked for sharing across subjects and were also compared against the VDJdb database and published repertoires. Using fastp trimming at Q25 and MiXCR clonotype assembly, TCRdb reanalyzed the public sequencing data and kept in-frame beta chains. A single entry per CDR3 protein holds the most common genes and DNA from its merged rows. The V and J calls come from TCRdb's annotation, not from the publication. The sample table shows 60,000 to 75,000 distinct CDR3 sequences, and 50% to 70% are seen once. The ten most abundant clones make up under 3% of the sample.

From the cysteine through the phenylalanine, the CDR3 covers 13 amino acids. Only the CDR3 portion is preserved as DNA: 39 bases, with reading frame beginning at the first base. V is reduced by 3 bases and J by 7 bases, leaving a spacing of 15 bases between them. CDR1 and CDR2 (SQVTM, ANQGSEA) derive from the germline V gene. This clonotype was picked up a small number of times. No cognate antigen has been identified for it. Per-nucleotide qualities are absent, and no much larger clonotype sits a single base away. In the study, sorted CD4+ and CD8+ blood T cells from patients with severe aplastic anemia and from healthy subjects underwent deep sequencing of TCR repertoires. Ficoll-Paque density gradient centrifugation was used to isolate peripheral blood mononuclear cells. Before DNA extraction, CD4+ and CD8+ T cells were sorted by FACS or by magnetic beads.

The sequencing sample was made of sorted CD4+, CD8+, or CD8+CD57+ T cells (not recorded which) from PBMCs. The V gene is TRBV29-1 and the J gene is TRBJ1-1, with TRBD1 perhaps the D gene, on 5 matching bases. The sequence derives from a human donor in good health, serving as a control. The CDR3: CSVDPGQHREAFF. The nucleotides read TGCAGCGTTGATCCGGGGCAACACCGTGAAGCTTTCTTT.